This T cell receptor (beta chain) was sequenced during a study of response to subunit inactivated influenza vaccine. Study-wide points: After each seasonal influenza vaccination, few new T cells are recruited, the authors suggested.

MiXCR, run by TCRdb on the RT-PCR reads, gives a single entry per CDR3 protein. The table shows hundreds of thousands of distinct CDR3 sequences, with about 15% occurring only once. This CDR3 has 18 residues. The germline V and J ends were trimmed by 3 bases and 0 bases, with 19 bases remaining between them. CDR1 is SGHRS, CDR2 YFSETQ, per germline. With respect to this clonotype: Its antigen is unknown.

Source: PBMCs from blood, taken approximately 15 days before vaccination. This clonotype was sampled from a man aged 45-60 years who received an inactivated influenza vaccine. The chain employs TRBV5-1 and TRBJ1-3; maybe TRBD1 (6 bases). CDR3 residues: CASSSVGNRDNSGNTIYF. The CDR3 DNA follows: TGCGCCAGCAGCTCTGTGGGGAACAGGGACAACTCTGGAAACACCATATATTTT.